What follows are 16 T cell receptor beta chains derived from one specimen sequenced in a study of CD4 T cells in relation to SARS-CoV-2 and coronaviruses (TCRdb year 2021). CD4+ T cells from unexposed donors were collected before the COVID-19 pandemic (2011-2018). The EasySep CD4+ T cell isolation kit was used to isolate CD4+ T cells once the cultures had run for roughly 11 days. Their specific antigens are unknown. The library was produced with the immunoSEQ multiplex PCR assay. The table comes from immuneACCESS by way of TCRdb, which keeps in-frame sequences with V and J called. Part of the clones is missing from these tables; in studies checked, under half for an unresolved V gene and the rest for unknown reasons. Present in this sample are fewer than 25,000 clones, 65% to 70% of which were seen just once. The ten top clones hold roughly 19% of the sample. The sample consisted of CD4+ T cells from PBMCs, cultured in vitro. The receptor set was obtained from a human donor in good health.

The J gene is TRBJ1-3, the V gene TRBV19, with TRBD1 identical over 9 bases. The trim removed 5 bases at V and 3 bases at J, leaving 8 bases unmatched. The CDR3 has 16 residues. Germline CDR1 and CDR2: LNHDA and SQIVND (reference sequence). The CDR3 DNA follows: TGTGCCAGTAGTCCGTGGACAGGGGCAAATGGAAACACCATATATTTT. This codes for CASSPWTGANGNTIYF.

The genes are TRBV23-1 and TRBJ2-7; D is possibly TRBD1 (5 bases). TRBV23-1 has ORF status, its function being uncertain. The V end lost 0 bases, the J end lost 2 bases, and 14 bases lay between the germline ends. CDR3 size: 16 residues. This CDR3 reads CASSQSRAGPPYEQYF. CDR3 DNA sequence: TGCGCCAGCAGTCAATCTCGGGCAGGGCCGCCCTACGAGCAGTACTTC.

The rearrangement uses TRBV7-8 and TRBJ1-2; 7 nucleotides match TRBD1. The CDR3 runs 17 residues. V lost 2 bases, J lost 4 bases, and 13 bases stayed unmatched. The germline gives CDR1 SGHVS, CDR2 FQNEAQ. Here the CDR3 DNA reads TGTGCCAGCAGCTTAAAGAAGGGAGCCCCAGGGGGCTATGGCTACACCTTC. Translating it yields CASSLKKGAPGGYGYTF.

V is TRBV5-1 and J is TRBJ2-2; TRBD2 matches at 14 bases. Germline lookup yields CDR1 SGHRS and CDR2 YFSETQ. The length of the CDR3 is 19 residues. Trimming cost V 1 base and J 3 bases; bases outside gene matches: 8. In DNA form, the CDR3 reads TGCGCCAGCAGCTTGCCAAGGACTAGCGGGGGGCGGGACACCGGGGAGCTGTTTTTT. Translation gives CASSLPRTSGGRDTGELFF.

This clone was counted a few times. This chain uses TRBV19 with TRBJ2-4; no reliable D call. V gave up 5 bases and J gave up 8 bases, with 7 bases separating them. CDR3 length equals 11 residues. CDR1 is LNHDA, CDR2 SQIVND, per germline (reference sequence). The CDR3 nucleotides read TGTGCCAGTAGTTCCGGGCACATTCAGTACTTC. Protein: CASSSGHIQYF.

This clone was detected only a few times. The chain is built from TRBV4-3 and TRBJ1-2; tentatively, D is TRBD1 (6 bases). With 0 bases removed from V and 4 bases from J, the gap between germline ends came to 9 bases. The CDR3 spans 14 residues. Germline CDR1 and CDR2: LGHNA and YSLEER. The CDR3: CASSQEDRIYGYTF. The CDR3 DNA sequence: TGCGCCAGCAGCCAAGAGGACAGAATCTATGGCTACACCTTC.

The gene calls are TRBV5-1 and TRBJ1-2; the D is unclear. CDR3 length: 14 residues. The V end lost 0 bases, the J end lost 5 bases, and 11 bases lay between the germline ends. The germline V gene has CDR1 SGHRS and CDR2 YFSETQ. CDR3 residues: CASSLDSRRYGYTF. In nucleotides, the CDR3 is TGCGCCAGCAGCTTGGATTCGCGGCGGTATGGCTACACCTTC.

The chain carries TRBV7-8 and TRBJ1-5; a weak D match, TRBD1 (6 bases). Trimming pared 5 bases from V and 3 bases from J, leaving 14 bases between. CDR3 length equals 15 residues. Germline values: CDR1 SGHVS, CDR2 FQNEAQ. CDR3 in amino acids: CASSKDRYLNQPQHF. The CDR3 DNA reads as TGTGCCAGCAGCAAGGACAGATATCTCAATCAGCCCCAGCATTTT. Supplemented by reference TRBV7-8 and TRBJ1-5, the full variable domain reads GAGVSQSPRYKVAKRGQDVALRCDPISGHVSLFWYQQALGQGPEFLTYFQNEAQLDKSGLPSDRFFAERPEGSVSTLKIQRTQQEDSAVYLCASSKDRYLNQPQHFGDGTRLSIL.

This rearrangement joins TRBV6-6 to TRBJ1-2, with D possibly TRBD1 on 5 matching bases. The germline V gene has CDR1 MNHNY and CDR2 SVGAGI (reference sequence). Trimming took 2 bases from V and 0 from J, leaving 10 bases between them. The CDR3 is 15 residues long. The CDR3, as DNA: TGTGCCAGCAGTTACGGGACGGATGCTAACTATGGCTACACCTTC. Amino acids: CASSYGTDANYGYTF.

This chain joins TRBV6-7 and TRBJ2-7; D not resolved. TRBV6-7 is flagged as an ORF with uncertain function. The V end lost 2 bases, the J end lost 12 bases, and 11 bases lay between the germline ends. The CDR3 is 11 residues long. CDR3 nucleotide sequence: TGTGCCAGCAGTTACGGGGTCTTACGGTACTTC. Its translation: CASSYGVLRYF.

This chain connects TRBV15 to TRBJ2-5; D gene uncertain. This CDR3 is built from 13 residues. V was clipped by 0 bases and J by 7 bases, with 9 bases between them. Germline V gene lookup returns CDR1 LNHNV and CDR2 YYDKDF (reference sequence). CDR3 coding DNA: TGTGCCACCAGCAGAGATCGGACGGGGACCCAGTACTTC. The encoded protein is CATSRDRTGTQYF.

The chain carries TRBV5-6 and TRBJ1-3, with D perhaps matching TRBD1 (6 bases). CDR3 length equals 17 residues. V was clipped by 4 bases and J by 4 bases, with 21 bases between them. Per the germline V gene, CDR1 is SGHDT and CDR2 is YYEEEE. The CDR3 region is CASSGVTGASKGNTIYF. The CDR3, as DNA: TGTGCCAGCAGCGGAGTTACGGGGGCATCGAAAGGAAACACCATATATTTT.

The V gene is TRBV5-1, the J gene TRBJ2-3, with D possibly called TRBD1 or TRBD2 (5 bases each). Germline V gene lookup returns CDR1 SGHRS and CDR2 YFSETQ. Trimming stripped 4 bases from V and 2 bases from J, with 17 bases between. The CDR3 runs to 16 residues. CDR3 loop: CASSGEGTPPTDTQYF. The CDR3 coding sequence is TGCGCCAGCAGCGGGGAAGGGACGCCTCCCACAGATACGCAGTATTTT.

This clone was picked up one time. This sequence joins TRBV10-3 and TRBJ2-1; 7 positions match TRBD1. CDR1 is ENHRY and CDR2 is SYGVKD in the germline V gene. The CDR3 runs to 12 residues. Germline trimming cut 7 bases from V and 8 bases from J; bases unmatched to any gene: 5. The CDR3 here is CAINTQGYEQFF. The CDR3 DNA is TGTGCCATCAACACACAGGGGTATGAGCAGTTCTTC.

There are a few counts of this clone. The chain links TRBV11-2 to TRBJ2-1, with D possibly being TRBD2 (6 bases). The CDR3 is made up of 12 amino acids. V dropped 0 bases and J dropped 11 bases, with 8 bases sitting between them. Per the germline V gene, CDR1 is SGHAT and CDR2 is FQNNGV. CDR3 nucleotide sequence: TGTGCCAGCAGCTTAGATGGGGGGAAGCAGTTCTTC. Its translation is CASSLDGGKQFF.

This clone is a singleton in its sample. The chain carries TRBV6-5 and TRBJ2-7; the D is unclear. The CDR3 extends over 14 amino acids. Per germline, CDR1 MNHEY and CDR2 SVGAGI. Trimming took 0 bases from V and 0 from J, leaving 6 bases between them. The CDR3 nucleotides are TGTGCCAGCAGTTACTCAGTGTCCTCCTACGAGCAGTACTTC. This gives the protein CASSYSVSSYEQYF.